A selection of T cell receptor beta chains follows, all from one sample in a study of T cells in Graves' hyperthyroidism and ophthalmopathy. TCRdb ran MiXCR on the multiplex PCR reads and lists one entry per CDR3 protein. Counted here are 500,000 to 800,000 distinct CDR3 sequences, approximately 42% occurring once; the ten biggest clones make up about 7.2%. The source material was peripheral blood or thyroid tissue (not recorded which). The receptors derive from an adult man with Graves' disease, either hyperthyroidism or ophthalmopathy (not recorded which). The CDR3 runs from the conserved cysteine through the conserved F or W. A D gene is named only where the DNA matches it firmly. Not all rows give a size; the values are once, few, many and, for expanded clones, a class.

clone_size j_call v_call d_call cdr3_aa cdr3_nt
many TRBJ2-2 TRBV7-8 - CASSLARVHTGELFF TGTGCCAGCAGCTTAGCGAGGGTCCACACCGGGGAGCTGTTTTTT
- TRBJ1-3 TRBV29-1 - CSVGFSGSLNTIYF TGCAGCGTTGGGTTCTCCGGCAGCCTGAACACCATATATTTT
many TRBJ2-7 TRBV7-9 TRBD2 CASSLVVGTSLGSYEQYF TGTGCCAGCAGCTTAGTCGTGGGGACTAGCCTAGGGTCCTACGAGCAGTACTTC
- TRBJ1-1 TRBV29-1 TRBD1 CSALGQGETEAFF TGCAGCGCCCTGGGACAGGGAGAAACTGAAGCTTTCTTT
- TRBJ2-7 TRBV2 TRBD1 CATGSDRAGGQPYEQYF TGTGCCACCGGCTCTGACAGGGCTGGGGGACAGCCCTACGAGCAGTACTTC
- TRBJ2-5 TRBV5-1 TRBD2 CASSLDPAGAEETQYF TGCGCCAGCAGCTTGGATCCAGCGGGAGCCGAAGAGACCCAGTACTTC
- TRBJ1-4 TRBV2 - CASSEGKGGTNEKLLF TGTGCCAGCAGTGAAGGGAAGGGGGGTACTAATGAAAAACTGCTTTTT
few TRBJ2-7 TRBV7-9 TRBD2 CASSQAGIAYEQYF TGTGCCAGCAGCCAAGCGGGAATAGCCTACGAGCAGTACTTC
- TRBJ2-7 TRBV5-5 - CASSPLNRDEQYF TGCGCCAGCAGTCCACTTAACAGGGACGAGCAGTACTTC
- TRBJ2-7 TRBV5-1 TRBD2 CASSLRTSSYEQYF TGCGCCAGCAGCTTACGGACTAGTTCCTACGAGCAGTACTTC
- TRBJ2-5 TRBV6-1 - CASTGAQETQYF TGTGCCAGCACCGGGGCACAAGAAACCCAGTACTTC
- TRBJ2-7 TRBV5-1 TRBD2 CASSKGLAGVDGQYF TGCGCCAGCAGCAAGGGACTAGCGGGAGTGGACGGGCAGTACTTC
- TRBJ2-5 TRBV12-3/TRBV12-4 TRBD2 CASSGLGPGETQYF TGTGCCAGCAGTGGACTAGGGCCAGGAGAGACCCAGTACTTC
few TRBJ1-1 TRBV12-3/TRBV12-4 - CASSQGPHTTTAFF TGTGCCAGCAGCCAAGGACCCCACACGACAACAGCTTTCTTT
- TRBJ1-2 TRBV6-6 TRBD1 CASSWDRASGYTF TGTGCCAGCAGTTGGGACAGGGCTTCTGGCTACACCTTC
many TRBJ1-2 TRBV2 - CASSETGNYGYTF TGTGCCAGCAGTGAAACAGGAAACTATGGCTACACCTTC
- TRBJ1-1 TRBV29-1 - CSPRQKNTEAFF TGCAGCCCCAGACAGAAGAACACTGAAGCTTTCTTT
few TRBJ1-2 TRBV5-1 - CASSLAQQTNYGYTF TGCGCCAGCAGCTTGGCGCAGCAAACTAACTATGGCTACACCTTC
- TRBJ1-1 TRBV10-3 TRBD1 CAINRGIDTEAFF TGTGCCATCAACAGGGGAATCGACACTGAAGCTTTCTTT
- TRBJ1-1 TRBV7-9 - CASSSDRSNTEAFF TGTGCCAGCAGCTCGGACCGATCGAACACTGAAGCTTTCTTT
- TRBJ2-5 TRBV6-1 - CDSSPSGGFGTQYF TGTGACAGCAGTCCCAGTGGAGGGTTCGGGACCCAGTACTTC
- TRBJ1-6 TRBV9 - CASSDGGTYDSPLHF TGTGCCAGCAGCGATGGGGGCACGTATGATTCACCCCTCCACTTT
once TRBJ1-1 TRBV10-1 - CASVRRGVENTEAFF TGCGCCAGCGTTCGCCGGGGGGTGGAGAACACTGAAGCTTTCTTT
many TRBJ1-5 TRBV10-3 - CAIGSSRGQPQHF TGTGCCATCGGAAGCAGTCGGGGTCAGCCCCAGCATTTT
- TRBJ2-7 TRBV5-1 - CASSEGNSGFREQYF TGCGCCAGCAGCGAAGGGAACAGCGGGTTCCGGGAGCAGTACTTC
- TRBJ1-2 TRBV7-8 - CAWSRLRFSPGYTF TGTGCCTGGAGCAGACTTAGATTCAGTCCTGGCTACACCTTC
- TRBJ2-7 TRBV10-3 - CAISEDLTEHF TGTGCCATCAGTGAAGACTTGACAGAGCACTTC
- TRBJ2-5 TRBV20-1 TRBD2 CSVLGTSQETQYF TGCAGTGTATTGGGGACTAGCCAAGAGACCCAGTACTTC
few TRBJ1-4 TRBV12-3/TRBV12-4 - CASSFASYGEKLFF TGTGCCAGCAGTTTTGCTAGCTATGGTGAAAAACTGTTTTTT
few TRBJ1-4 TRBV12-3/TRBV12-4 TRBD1 CASSTGTGDNEKLFF TGTGCCAGCAGCACCGGGACAGGGGATAATGAAAAACTGTTTTTT